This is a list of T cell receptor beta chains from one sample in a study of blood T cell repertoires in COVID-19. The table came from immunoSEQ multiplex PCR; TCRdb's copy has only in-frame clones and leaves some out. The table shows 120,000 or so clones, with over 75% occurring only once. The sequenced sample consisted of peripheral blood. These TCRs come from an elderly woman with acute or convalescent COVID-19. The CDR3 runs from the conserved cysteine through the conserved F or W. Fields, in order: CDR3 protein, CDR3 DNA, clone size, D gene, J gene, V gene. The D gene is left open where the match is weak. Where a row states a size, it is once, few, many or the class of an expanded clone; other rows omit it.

cdr3_aa: CASSEEGGRLGAEAFF
cdr3_nt: TGTGCCAGCAGTGAAGAGGGAGGACGGCTCGGGGCTGAAGCTTTCTTT
clone_size: few
d_call: -
j_call: TRBJ1-1
v_call: TRBV2

cdr3_aa: CASSERLAGGYF
cdr3_nt: TGTGCCAGCAGTGAAAGATTAGCGGGGGGATACTTC
clone_size: once
d_call: TRBD2
j_call: TRBJ2-7
v_call: TRBV2

cdr3_aa: CASSSSLGGTPFSGNTIYF
cdr3_nt: TGTGCCAGCAGTTCCTCCCTTGGGGGGACCCCCTTTTCTGGAAACACCATATATTTT
clone_size: -
d_call: -
j_call: TRBJ1-3
v_call: TRBV28

cdr3_aa: CSVARGANEKLFF
cdr3_nt: TGCAGCGTGGCCAGGGGGGCTAATGAAAAACTGTTTTTT
clone_size: -
d_call: TRBD1
j_call: TRBJ1-4
v_call: TRBV29-1

cdr3_aa: CASSPGGRTEAFF
cdr3_nt: TGTGCCAGCAGCCCAGGGGGGAGGACTGAAGCTTTCTTT
clone_size: once
d_call: TRBD1
j_call: TRBJ1-1
v_call: TRBV9

cdr3_aa: CASRNPGTGSTNEKLFF
cdr3_nt: TGTGCCAGTAGAAACCCCGGGACAGGGTCAACTAATGAAAAACTGTTTTTT
clone_size: -
d_call: TRBD1
j_call: TRBJ1-4
v_call: TRBV19

cdr3_aa: CASSQSMTRSGNTIYF
cdr3_nt: TGTGCCAGCAGCCAAAGTATGACAAGATCTGGAAACACCATATATTTT
clone_size: -
d_call: -
j_call: TRBJ1-3
v_call: TRBV14

cdr3_aa: CASSYSTGTVNSPLHF
cdr3_nt: TGTGCCAGCAGTTACTCGACCGGGACAGTTAATTCACCCCTCCACTTT
clone_size: -
d_call: TRBD1
j_call: TRBJ1-6
v_call: TRBV6-5

cdr3_aa: CASKESPVSHAEAFF
cdr3_nt: TGTGCCAGCAAAGAATCGCCGGTCTCTCACGCTGAAGCTTTCTTT
clone_size: -
d_call: -
j_call: TRBJ1-1
v_call: TRBV2

cdr3_aa: CASSVASTGLGANVLTF
cdr3_nt: TGTGCCAGCAGCGTAGCCTCCACAGGGCTTGGGGCCAACGTCCTGACTTTC
clone_size: -
d_call: -
j_call: TRBJ2-6
v_call: TRBV7-9

cdr3_aa: CASSSGSYGYTF
cdr3_nt: TGTGCCAGCAGCTCAGGGTCCTATGGCTACACCTTC
clone_size: -
d_call: -
j_call: TRBJ1-2
v_call: TRBV6-6

cdr3_aa: CASSGTGAGPGYF
cdr3_nt: TGTGCCAGCAGCGGGACAGGCGCAGGCCCGGGATATTTT
clone_size: -
d_call: TRBD1
j_call: TRBJ1-3
v_call: TRBV12-3/TRBV12-4

cdr3_aa: CASSRTGSINEKLFF
cdr3_nt: TGTGCCAGCAGCCGAACAGGGAGCATTAATGAAAAACTGTTTTTT
clone_size: -
d_call: -
j_call: TRBJ1-4
v_call: TRBV7-3

cdr3_aa: CASSSRTGTYEQYF
cdr3_nt: TGTGCCAGCAGCTCCCGGACAGGGACCTACGAGCAGTACTTC
clone_size: -
d_call: TRBD1
j_call: TRBJ2-7
v_call: TRBV7-2

cdr3_aa: CASSLSGTNTGELFF
cdr3_nt: TGCGCCAGCAGCTTGTCGGGAACAAACACCGGGGAGCTGTTTTTT
clone_size: -
d_call: -
j_call: TRBJ2-2
v_call: TRBV5-1

cdr3_aa: CASSLAESGAYNEQFF
cdr3_nt: TGCGCCAGCAGCTTGGCCGAGAGCGGGGCCTACAATGAGCAGTTCTTC
clone_size: once
d_call: TRBD2
j_call: TRBJ2-1
v_call: TRBV5-1

cdr3_aa: CATSGPRDRGLAGNQPQHF
cdr3_nt: TGTGCCACCAGTGGTCCCCGGGACAGGGGGCTCGCGGGGAATCAGCCCCAGCATTTT
clone_size: once
d_call: TRBD1
j_call: TRBJ1-5
v_call: TRBV24-1

cdr3_aa: CASSSFTGATGELFF
cdr3_nt: TGCGCCAGCAGCTCCTTTACAGGGGCCACCGGGGAGCTGTTTTTT
clone_size: once
d_call: TRBD1
j_call: TRBJ2-2
v_call: TRBV5-1

cdr3_aa: CASSSEGGGAYNSPLHF
cdr3_nt: TGTGCCAGCAGCTCCGAGGGGGGGGGCGCTTATAATTCACCCCTCCACTTT
clone_size: -
d_call: -
j_call: TRBJ1-6
v_call: TRBV7-9

cdr3_aa: CASSLGAGGSGETQYF
cdr3_nt: TGTGCCAGCAGCCTGGGAGCGGGGGGATCAGGGGAGACCCAGTACTTC
clone_size: -
d_call: TRBD2
j_call: TRBJ2-5
v_call: TRBV4-2

cdr3_aa: CASSTGIGNTIYF
cdr3_nt: TGTGCTAGCAGCACAGGGATTGGAAACACCATATATTTT
clone_size: -
d_call: -
j_call: TRBJ1-3
v_call: TRBV7-7

cdr3_aa: CASSGGNQPQHF
cdr3_nt: TGTGCCAGCAGCGGCGGAAATCAGCCCCAGCATTTT
clone_size: few
d_call: -
j_call: TRBJ1-5
v_call: TRBV6-6

cdr3_aa: CASSPFWQGNSPLHF
cdr3_nt: TGTGCCAGCTCACCCTTTTGGCAGGGAAACTCACCCCTCCACTTT
clone_size: -
d_call: -
j_call: TRBJ1-6
v_call: TRBV18

cdr3_aa: CASSFGGQNYGYTF
cdr3_nt: TGCGCCAGCAGCTTCGGGGGGCAGAACTATGGCTACACCTTC
clone_size: -
d_call: -
j_call: TRBJ1-2
v_call: TRBV5-1

cdr3_aa: CASSDGYQETQYF
cdr3_nt: TGTGCCAGCAGTGACGGGTACCAAGAGACCCAGTACTTC
clone_size: many
d_call: -
j_call: TRBJ2-5
v_call: TRBV2

cdr3_aa: CASSQPGLGQPQHF
cdr3_nt: TGTGCCAGCAGCCAACCAGGGTTGGGTCAGCCCCAGCATTTT
clone_size: few
d_call: -
j_call: TRBJ1-5
v_call: TRBV28

cdr3_aa: CASSLAGTGFTEAFF
cdr3_nt: TGTGCCAGCAGCTTAGCCGGGACAGGATTCACTGAAGCTTTCTTT
clone_size: -
d_call: TRBD1
j_call: TRBJ1-1
v_call: TRBV7-2

cdr3_aa: CASGRGRNTIYF
cdr3_nt: TGTGCCAGTGGGAGGGGGAGAAACACCATATATTTT
clone_size: once
d_call: -
j_call: TRBJ1-3
v_call: TRBV6-5

cdr3_aa: CASSVDQGLNTGELFF
cdr3_nt: TGTGCCAGCAGCGTAGATCAGGGGCTGAACACCGGGGAGCTGTTTTTT
clone_size: -
d_call: -
j_call: TRBJ2-2
v_call: TRBV9

cdr3_aa: CASILFRGNYGYTF
cdr3_nt: TGTGCCAGCATCCTGTTTCGGGGTAACTATGGCTACACCTTC
clone_size: -
d_call: -
j_call: TRBJ1-2
v_call: TRBV2

cdr3_aa: CASSQGASGNTIYF
cdr3_nt: TGTGCCAGCAGCCAGGGAGCCTCTGGAAACACCATATATTTT
clone_size: once
d_call: -
j_call: TRBJ1-3
v_call: TRBV3-1/TRBV3-2

cdr3_aa: CASSSPTGVSGETQYF
cdr3_nt: TGTGCCAGCAGCTCTCCGACAGGGGTATCAGGAGAGACCCAGTACTTC
clone_size: -
d_call: TRBD1
j_call: TRBJ2-5
v_call: TRBV7-3

cdr3_aa: CASRIDSREKLFF
cdr3_nt: TGTGCCAGCAGGATTGACAGTCGGGAAAAACTGTTTTTT
clone_size: -
d_call: -
j_call: TRBJ1-4
v_call: TRBV28

cdr3_aa: CASSRTGDFSPLHF
cdr3_nt: TGTGCCAGCAGTCGGACAGGGGATTTCTCACCCCTCCACTTT
clone_size: once
d_call: TRBD1
j_call: TRBJ1-6
v_call: TRBV6-6

cdr3_aa: CASSLRDRGPSDYGYTF
cdr3_nt: TGTGCCAGCTCGCTTCGGGACAGGGGGCCGTCGGACTATGGCTACACCTTC
clone_size: -
d_call: TRBD1
j_call: TRBJ1-2
v_call: TRBV18

cdr3_aa: CASSPPTGEGYTF
cdr3_nt: TGTGCCAGCTCACCACCCACAGGGGAAGGCTACACCTTC
clone_size: -
d_call: TRBD1
j_call: TRBJ1-2
v_call: TRBV18

cdr3_aa: CASSPYRDRNSPLHF
cdr3_nt: TGTGCCAGCAGTCCTTACCGGGACAGGAATTCACCCCTCCACTTT
clone_size: -
d_call: TRBD1
j_call: TRBJ1-6
v_call: TRBV27

cdr3_aa: CAISDRELSGEQFF
cdr3_nt: TGTGCCATCAGTGACCGGGAACTATCCGGTGAGCAGTTCTTC
clone_size: -
d_call: -
j_call: TRBJ2-1
v_call: TRBV10-3

cdr3_aa: CASSLFTWTISYEQYF
cdr3_nt: TGTGCCAGCAGCTTATTTACGTGGACTATCTCCTACGAGCAGTACTTC
clone_size: few
d_call: -
j_call: TRBJ2-7
v_call: TRBV5-5

cdr3_aa: CASSLGQGSDTQYF
cdr3_nt: TGTGCCAGCAGCTTAGGTCAGGGTTCAGATACGCAGTATTTT
clone_size: once
d_call: -
j_call: TRBJ2-3
v_call: TRBV7-2

cdr3_aa: CAIGDRAGSPLHF
cdr3_nt: TGTGCCATCGGAGACAGGGCTGGTTCACCCCTCCACTTT
clone_size: -
d_call: TRBD1
j_call: TRBJ1-6
v_call: TRBV10-3

cdr3_aa: CASSVGTVGEAFF
cdr3_nt: TGCGCCAGCAGCGTCGGGACAGTAGGTGAAGCTTTCTTT
clone_size: -
d_call: TRBD1
j_call: TRBJ1-1
v_call: TRBV5-1

cdr3_aa: CATQPGTGVVGELFF
cdr3_nt: TGTGCCACCCAACCCGGGACAGGAGTAGTCGGGGAGCTGTTTTTT
clone_size: -
d_call: TRBD1
j_call: TRBJ2-2
v_call: TRBV10-3

cdr3_aa: CASSYGQGVTEAFF
cdr3_nt: TGTGCCAGCAGTTACGGGCAGGGGGTCACTGAAGCTTTCTTT
clone_size: -
d_call: TRBD1
j_call: TRBJ1-1
v_call: TRBV6-5

cdr3_aa: CASSLYNQPQHF
cdr3_nt: TGTGCCAGCAGCTTGTATAATCAGCCCCAGCATTTT
clone_size: once
d_call: -
j_call: TRBJ1-5
v_call: TRBV5-8

cdr3_aa: CASSQDPKSSYNSPLHF
cdr3_nt: TGTGCCAGCAGCCAAGACCCCAAGAGCTCCTATAATTCACCCCTCCACTTT
clone_size: -
d_call: -
j_call: TRBJ1-6
v_call: TRBV4-2

cdr3_aa: CSALDRVMAFF
cdr3_nt: TGCAGTGCCTTAGACCGGGTTATGGCTTTCTTT
clone_size: few
d_call: -
j_call: TRBJ1-1
v_call: TRBV20-1

cdr3_aa: CASSRERGNTEAFF
cdr3_nt: TGTGCCAGCAGCCGGGAGAGGGGAAACACTGAAGCTTTCTTT
clone_size: -
d_call: -
j_call: TRBJ1-1
v_call: TRBV5-6

cdr3_aa: CASSQAGVIRLYF
cdr3_nt: TGTGCCAGCAGTCAGGCCGGGGTAATTCGTCTGTACTTC
clone_size: few
d_call: -
j_call: TRBJ2-5
v_call: TRBV12-3/TRBV12-4

cdr3_aa: CASSQEFGGADGYTF
cdr3_nt: TGTGCCAGCAGCCAAGAATTCGGGGGGGCGGATGGCTACACCTTC
clone_size: -
d_call: -
j_call: TRBJ1-2
v_call: TRBV3-1/TRBV3-2

cdr3_aa: CASSLDLGQWTEAFF
cdr3_nt: TGTGCCAGCAGCTTAGATTTGGGACAGTGGACTGAAGCTTTCTTT
clone_size: -
d_call: TRBD1
j_call: TRBJ1-1
v_call: TRBV11-2

cdr3_aa: CATSRAADRSGNTIYF
cdr3_nt: TGTGCCACCAGCAGAGCGGCGGATCGCTCTGGAAACACCATATATTTT
clone_size: few
d_call: -
j_call: TRBJ1-3
v_call: TRBV15

cdr3_aa: CSVTTGQGNTEAFF
cdr3_nt: TGCAGCGTTACCACCGGACAGGGTAACACTGAAGCTTTCTTT
clone_size: -
d_call: TRBD1
j_call: TRBJ1-1
v_call: TRBV29-1

cdr3_aa: CASSVDRTGYTF
cdr3_nt: TGTGCCAGCAGCGTAGACAGGACCGGCTACACCTTC
clone_size: -
d_call: -
j_call: TRBJ1-2
v_call: TRBV7-2

cdr3_aa: CASRAGASYGYTF
cdr3_nt: TGTGCCAGCCGGGCAGGGGCCTCGTATGGCTACACCTTC
clone_size: -
d_call: -
j_call: TRBJ1-2
v_call: TRBV28

cdr3_aa: CASSYSTGRTEAFF
cdr3_nt: TGTGCCAGCAGTTACTCTACGGGGAGAACTGAAGCTTTCTTT
clone_size: -
d_call: -
j_call: TRBJ1-1
v_call: TRBV6-5

cdr3_aa: CASSLGPEAFF
cdr3_nt: TGTGCCAGCAGCTTGGGGCCAGAAGCTTTCTTT
clone_size: -
d_call: -
j_call: TRBJ1-1
v_call: TRBV5-6

cdr3_aa: CASIPRKGLNTEAFF
cdr3_nt: TGTGCCAGCATCCCCCGGAAGGGGCTGAACACTGAAGCTTTCTTT
clone_size: once
d_call: -
j_call: TRBJ1-1
v_call: TRBV2

cdr3_aa: CASSDRQVQNTGELFF
cdr3_nt: TGTGCCAGCTCGGACCGACAGGTTCAAAACACCGGGGAGCTGTTTTTT
clone_size: -
d_call: -
j_call: TRBJ2-2
v_call: TRBV18

cdr3_aa: CASSRQTGVNTEAFF
cdr3_nt: TGTGCCAGCAGCCGACAGACAGGGGTGAACACTGAAGCTTTCTTT
clone_size: -
d_call: TRBD1
j_call: TRBJ1-1
v_call: TRBV4-2